This is a list of T cell receptor beta chains from one sample in a study of naive and memory T cell subsets. One entry per CDR3 protein results from TCRdb running MiXCR on the UMI-ligation and nested PCR reads. Of approximately 140,000 distinct CDR3 sequences listed, more than 15% were seen once; the top ten hold approximately 0.13%. Source material: naive CD4+ T cells from blood. The receptors originated from a human donor in good health. Each CDR3 is given with its conserved first and last residue. D genes are given only for firm matches. For some rows the clone size is stated as once, few or many, or as a class when expanded; others skip it.

size	V	D	J	DNA	CDR3
-	TRBV6-5	-	TRBJ2-2	TGTGCCAGTACCCGGGCGAACACCGGGGAGCTGTTTTTT	CASTRANTGELFF
-	TRBV7-3	-	TRBJ2-5	TGTGCCAGCAGCTTAAGTCCAGGGTCAGAGACCCAGTACTTC	CASSLSPGSETQYF
-	TRBV19	-	TRBJ1-2	TGTGCCAGTAGTGGGACCGGGACGAACTATGGCTACACCTTC	CASSGTGTNYGYTF
many	TRBV12-3/TRBV12-4	TRBD2	TRBJ2-2	TGTGCCAGCAGTCCTAGCGGGAGGGTCCTCACCGGGGAGCTGTTTTTT	CASSPSGRVLTGELFF
-	TRBV5-5	-	TRBJ1-1	TGTGCCAGCAGCTTGCCCCTCATGAACACTGAAGCTTTCTTT	CASSLPLMNTEAFF
-	TRBV27	-	TRBJ1-1	TGTGCCAGCAGTTCCCTCATGGGGCTCACTGAAGCTTTCTTT	CASSSLMGLTEAFF
-	TRBV5-1	-	TRBJ1-5	TGCGCCAGCAGCGTCGACAGTAGCAATCAGCCCCAGCATTTT	CASSVDSSNQPQHF
few	TRBV2	-	TRBJ1-1	TGTGCCAGCAGGGGGGTAGGGGTCACTGAAGCTTTCTTT	CASRGVGVTEAFF
-	TRBV5-1	-	TRBJ2-5	TGCGCCAGCAGCTTGGTTTCGGGAGAGACCCAGTACTTC	CASSLVSGETQYF
many	TRBV19	-	TRBJ2-3	TGTGCCAGTAGTTCCGGGACTGACACAGATACGCAGTATTTT	CASSSGTDTDTQYF
few	TRBV9	-	TRBJ2-7	TGTGCCAGCAGCGTAGGGACACTGGGGTTGTTCCCCTACGAGCAGTACTTC	CASSVGTLGLFPYEQYF
-	TRBV4-2	-	TRBJ2-2	TGTGCCAGCAGCCAAGATGCTTGGCGGCAGTCCACCGGGGAGCTGTTTTTT	CASSQDAWRQSTGELFF
few	TRBV29-1	-	TRBJ2-3	TGCAGCGTCAAAACAGGTTTCACAGATACGCAGTATTTT	CSVKTGFTDTQYF
-	TRBV2	-	TRBJ1-2	TGTGCCAGCATCATTCGGGGCAACTCTTATGGCTACACCTTC	CASIIRGNSYGYTF
few	TRBV6-5	-	TRBJ2-4	TGTGCCAGCAGTAGGGGCGGTAGGATGGACATTCAGTACTTC	CASSRGGRMDIQYF
-	TRBV5-1	-	TRBJ2-3	TGCGCCAGCAGCTTGGAACAGGGTCTAACAGATACGCAGTATTTT	CASSLEQGLTDTQYF
-	TRBV21-1	-	TRBJ2-1	TGTGCCAGCAGCCCCCTTGGGGACAGACCCCCCGGCTCCTACAATGAGCAGTTCTTC	CASSPLGDRPPGSYNEQFF
-	TRBV7-2	TRBD1	TRBJ2-3	TGTGCCAGCAGCCCGGGACAGGGGTCCTTGTCTACGCAGTATTTT	CASSPGQGSLSTQYF
few	TRBV12-3/TRBV12-4	TRBD1	TRBJ1-5	TGTGCCAGCAGGATACAGGGGAATCAGCCCCAGCATTTT	CASRIQGNQPQHF
few	TRBV18	-	TRBJ1-5	TGTGCCAGCTCACCAACAGGGATGGGTCAGCCCCAGCATTTT	CASSPTGMGQPQHF
-	TRBV7-8	-	TRBJ2-7	TGTGCCAGCAGCTTTACAGGCTCCTACGAGCAGTACTTC	CASSFTGSYEQYF
few	TRBV20-1	TRBD2	TRBJ2-1	TGCAGTGCTAGAGATCGGCGGCGGGAGGGCCGAGAGAACAATGAGCAGTTCTTC	CSARDRRREGRENNEQFF
once	TRBV20-1	-	TRBJ1-5	TGCAGTGCTGAACCTCGTTGGGGGACCAATAGCAATCAGCCCCAGCATTTT	CSAEPRWGTNSNQPQHF
few	TRBV4-2	TRBD2	TRBJ2-4	TGTGCCAGCAGCCAAGATCTCCGTAGCGGGAGGCTGGCCATTCAGTACTTC	CASSQDLRSGRLAIQYF
-	TRBV29-1	TRBD2	TRBJ2-3	TGCAGCGTCGCAGAAGCGGGGTCCACAGATACGCAGTATTTT	CSVAEAGSTDTQYF
many	TRBV19	-	TRBJ2-2	TGTGCCAGTAGTGGGCGACTAGGGGGCACCGGGGAGCTGTTTTTT	CASSGRLGGTGELFF
-	TRBV6-5	TRBD1	TRBJ2-7	TGTGCCAGCAGTAGGCAAGGGGGACAGGGGGCCTACGAGCAGTACTTC	CASSRQGGQGAYEQYF
-	TRBV3-1	-	TRBJ2-7	TGTGCCAGCAGCCCCCTCGGCAGGTCGGACTACGAGCAGTACTTC	CASSPLGRSDYEQYF
-	TRBV21-1	-	TRBJ2-2	TGTGCCAGTCTCGGGTGCCTAGCGGGAGGACTGAACACCGGGGAGCTGTTTTTT	CASLGCLAGGLNTGELFF
-	TRBV28	TRBD2	TRBJ2-2	TGTGCCAGCAGTTTACAGACTAGCGGGAGAGGTGCCGGGGAGCTGTTTTTT	CASSLQTSGRGAGELFF
-	TRBV4-3	-	TRBJ2-5	TGCGCCAGCAGCCCAAGATCCTCTGGGGAGACCCAGTACTTC	CASSPRSSGETQYF
-	TRBV7-9	TRBD2	TRBJ2-3	TGTGCCAGCAGCTTAGGGTATTGGAGCGGGGCCATAGGGGATACGCAGTATTTT	CASSLGYWSGAIGDTQYF
once	TRBV6-6	TRBD1	TRBJ2-7	TGTGCCAGCAGGCCAGCCACAGGGGCCTACGAGCAGTACTTC	CASRPATGAYEQYF
few	TRBV6-5	-	TRBJ2-7	TGTGCCAGCAGTACGGGACCAGCGAACGAGCAGTACTTC	CASSTGPANEQYF
few	TRBV20-1	-	TRBJ1-5	TGCAGTGCTAGAGAGGCGAATAGCAATCAGCCCCAGCATTTT	CSAREANSNQPQHF
few	TRBV12-3/TRBV12-4	-	TRBJ2-1	TGTGCCAGCAGTTCCCCCAATGAGCAGTTCTTC	CASSSPNEQFF